Given below is one TCR beta chain in context. V shed 4 bases and J shed 3 bases, with 16 bases lying between them. There are 15 residues in the CDR3. CDR1 and CDR2 (germline): MNHEY, SMNVEV (reference sequence). The data belong to a study of blood T cell repertoires in COVID-19. In the authors' workflow: Reference gene primer amplification gave estimated nucleated cell counts. The protocol was immunoSEQ multiplex PCR, while the TCRdb copy is restricted to in-frame clones and leaves out a portion. V, J and clone size were drawn from that table, and D and trimming were deduced from the DNA. The profile shows roughly 140,000 clones, 75% to 90% of them singletons.

Sequenced input: peripheral blood. The V and J genes are TRBV27 and TRBJ2-7, with D unclear. This clonotype was sampled from an older woman with active or convalescent COVID-19. The CDR3 bases are TGTGCCAGCAGTTACTATTCGAACGGTCGCTACGAGCAGTACTTC. Its protein product is CASSYYSNGRYEQYF.